This entry concerns a single T cell receptor (beta chain). Its target is unknown. These data originate in a study of OX40 agonist ivuxolimab in advanced cancers. Study-wide background: An anti-OX40 (CD134) antibody with agonistic activity, ivuxolimab, was administered to patients. Patients were roughly 87% male with ages about 20 to 79, mean about 54.

Using immunoSEQ multiplex PCR, the repertoire was profiled, and TCRdb retains in-frame clones only, with some absent. Counted here are tens of thousands of clones, approximately 84% occurring once; the ten biggest clones make up roughly 15%. Study findings and constraints: On average, CD8+ T cells had more expanded clones than CD4+.

The input for sequencing was CD4+ or CD8+ T cells sorted from blood, taken in a trial of the OX40 agonist ivuxolimab. The sequence was collected from an adult with an advanced solid tumor such as melanoma, head and neck, liver or kidney cancer.

CDR3 protein: CASSLQGYQPQHF. CDR3 DNA sequence: TGTGCCAGCAGCCTCCAGGGATATCAGCCCCAGCATTTT. The V gene is TRBV27, the J gene TRBJ1-5; D is possibly TRBD1 (5 bases). From germline, CDR1 is MNHEY and CDR2 SMNVEV (reference sequence). CDR3 length equals 13 residues. V was shortened by 6 bases and J by 5 bases, with 11 bases between the two germline ends.